This T cell receptor beta chain was sequenced for a study of T-cell reconstitution after alpha-beta-depleted transplantation in children. There are 16 residues in the CDR3. The V gene's germline CDR1 is KGHSH and CDR2 LQKENI. Trimming removed 0 bases from V and 5 bases from J; junction bases left unmatched: 10. A library of TCRbeta sequences, prepared with unique molecular identifiers, was generated. One entry per CDR3 protein results from TCRdb running MiXCR on the PCR reads. The data contain 490,000 or so distinct CDR3 sequences, under 15% of them singletons. In its sample, this clonotype was seen a few times.

The receptor was derived from a human donor who donated a stem cell graft to a child with combined immunodeficiency. The chain employs TRBV18 and TRBJ2-7, with TRBD1 matching 7 bases. The source material was PBMCs from the stem cell graft donor, sampled from the stem cell graft. The CDR3 region has the DNA TGTGCCAGCTCACCACCGGTGGCAGGGGGTGCAGACGAGCAGTACTTC. This translates into CASSPPVAGGADEQYF.